A single sample is the source of the 8 T cell receptor beta chains below, sequenced in a study of cytomegalovirus exposure and HLA in healthy donors. The PCR was carried out with 60 Vbeta primers and 13 Jbeta primers. Assay used: immunoSEQ multiplex PCR; TCRdb lists only in-frame clones, some missing. The data contain some 70,000 clones, approximately 88% of them seen just once; the ten biggest clones take up roughly 2.4%. The material sequenced was PBMCs. Source of these receptors: a woman in her forties or fifties in good health and CMV-seronegative.

J is TRBJ1-1 and V is TRBV11-2; the D gene is possibly TRBD1 (6 bases). The germline V gene encodes CDR1 SGHAT and CDR2 FQNNGV. CDR3 length: 17 amino acids. Trimming took 5 bases from V and 6 from J, leaving 25 bases between them. The CDR3 bases are TGTGCCAGCAGCAAGGGGGGGCTATCCTATGGTGTCGCTGAAGCTTTCTTT. It yields the protein CASSKGGLSYGVAEAFF.

The rearrangement joins TRBV5-1 to TRBJ1-1; weak D call: TRBD1 (6 bases). The germline V and J ends were trimmed by 5 bases and 1 base, with 12 bases remaining between them. The germline V gene has CDR1 SGHRS and CDR2 YFSETQ. The CDR3 length is 14 residues. CDR3 protein: CASRLQGPNTEAFF. In DNA form, the CDR3 reads TGCGCCAGCAGATTACAGGGCCCGAACACTGAAGCTTTCTTT.

The J gene is TRBJ1-2, the V gene TRBV7-3, with D uncertain. Per germline, CDR1 SGHTA and CDR2 FQGTGA. The germline V and J ends were trimmed by 5 bases and 4 bases, with 11 bases remaining between them. This CDR3 spans 13 amino acids. This chain's CDR3 is CASSPTTTYGYTF. The CDR3 DNA sequence: TGTGCCAGCAGCCCGACAACCACCTATGGCTACACCTTC.

This chain joins TRBV2 and TRBJ1-1, with 7 positions matching TRBD1. With 6 bases clipped from V and 5 bases from J, the junction kept 9 bases outside the gene matches. The CDR3 is made up of 14 amino acids. Germline CDR1 and CDR2: SNHLY and FYNNEI. The CDR3 reads CASSEKGAKTEAFF. The CDR3, as DNA: TGTGCCAGCAGCGAAAAGGGGGCGAAAACTGAAGCTTTCTTT.

The rearrangement uses TRBV5-3 and TRBJ1-2; 9 bases map to TRBD1. TRBV5-3 is assigned to the ORF class and has an uncertain function. This CDR3 has 16 residues. After removal of 4 bases from V and 1 base from J, the junction contained 8 bases not matched to a gene. The CDR3 DNA is TGTGCCAGAAGCCACCCCCCGGGACAGGGTAACTATGGCTACACCTTC. Protein: CARSHPPGQGNYGYTF.

This clone is medium-sized. The V gene is TRBV27, the J gene TRBJ2-1; tentatively, D is TRBD1 (6 bases). This CDR3 region has 15 residues. Trimming shortened V by 3 bases and J by 2 bases, and 11 bases separated the two germline ends. From germline, CDR1 is MNHEY and CDR2 SMNVEV (reference sequence). CDR3 sequence (DNA): TGTGCCAGCAGTTTGATGGGGGCGCCCTACAATGAGCAGTTCTTC. Translation gives CASSLMGAPYNEQFF.

This sequence joins TRBV5-6 and TRBJ1-2, with a possible D match to TRBD1 (5 bases). CDR1 is SGHDT, CDR2 YYEEEE, per germline. The CDR3 has 13 amino acids. Trimming removed 3 bases at V and 0 bases at J, with 6 bases between. The CDR3 loop reads CASSSTANYGYTF. CDR3 in DNA: TGTGCCAGCAGCTCGACAGCTAACTATGGCTACACCTTC.

The CDR3 DNA reads as TGCGCCAGCAGCCCGGGAGATTCGCTCTACAATGAGCAGTTCTTC. This gives the protein CASSPGDSLYNEQFF. The rearrangement joins TRBV5-1 to TRBJ2-1, with D perhaps TRBD2 (6 bases). CDR1 SGHRS and CDR2 YFSETQ come from the germline V gene. The length of the CDR3 is 15 residues. The V and J ends lost 4 bases and 3 bases respectively, with 14 bases between them.